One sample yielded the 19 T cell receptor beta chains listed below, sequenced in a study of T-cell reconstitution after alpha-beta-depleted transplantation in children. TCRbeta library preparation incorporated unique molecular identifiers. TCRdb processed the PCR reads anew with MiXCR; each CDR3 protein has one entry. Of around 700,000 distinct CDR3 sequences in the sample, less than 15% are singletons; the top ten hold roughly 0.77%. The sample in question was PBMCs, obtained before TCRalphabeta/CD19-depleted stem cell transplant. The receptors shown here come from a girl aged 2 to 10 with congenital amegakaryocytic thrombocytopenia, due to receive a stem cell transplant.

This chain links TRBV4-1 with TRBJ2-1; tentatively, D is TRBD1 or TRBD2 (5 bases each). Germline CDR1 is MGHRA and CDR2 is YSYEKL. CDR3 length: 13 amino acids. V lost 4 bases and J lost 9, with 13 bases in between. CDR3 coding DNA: TGCGCCAGCAGCCGGGACCCCACCGGTGAGCAGTTCTTC. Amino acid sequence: CASSRDPTGEQFF.

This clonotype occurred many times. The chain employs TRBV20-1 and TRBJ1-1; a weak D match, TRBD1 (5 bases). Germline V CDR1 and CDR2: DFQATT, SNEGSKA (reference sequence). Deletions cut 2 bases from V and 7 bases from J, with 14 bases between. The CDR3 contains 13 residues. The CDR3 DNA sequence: TGCAGTGCTAGAAGGATCAGGGTAAATGAAGCTTTCTTT. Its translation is CSARRIRVNEAFF.

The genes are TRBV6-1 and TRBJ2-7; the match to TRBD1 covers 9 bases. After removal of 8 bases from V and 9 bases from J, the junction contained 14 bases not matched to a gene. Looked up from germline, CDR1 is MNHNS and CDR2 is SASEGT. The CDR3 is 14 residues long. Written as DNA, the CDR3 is TGTGCCAGCTCCACGGGACAGGGATCATTATGGCAGTACTTC. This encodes CASSTGQGSLWQYF.

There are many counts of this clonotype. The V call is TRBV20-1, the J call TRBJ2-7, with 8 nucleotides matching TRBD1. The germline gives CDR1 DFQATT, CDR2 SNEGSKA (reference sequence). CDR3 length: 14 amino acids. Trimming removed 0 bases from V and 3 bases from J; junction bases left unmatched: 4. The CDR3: CSARDRQGFYEQYF. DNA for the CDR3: TGCAGTGCTAGAGATAGACAGGGGTTCTACGAGCAGTACTTC.

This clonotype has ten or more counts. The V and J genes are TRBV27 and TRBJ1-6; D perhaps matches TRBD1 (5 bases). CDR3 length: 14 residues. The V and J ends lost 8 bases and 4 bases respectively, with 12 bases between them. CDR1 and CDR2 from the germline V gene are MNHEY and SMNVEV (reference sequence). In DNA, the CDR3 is TGTGCCAGCGGGCCAGGGTATTATAATTCACCCCTCCACTTT. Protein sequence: CASGPGYYNSPLHF.

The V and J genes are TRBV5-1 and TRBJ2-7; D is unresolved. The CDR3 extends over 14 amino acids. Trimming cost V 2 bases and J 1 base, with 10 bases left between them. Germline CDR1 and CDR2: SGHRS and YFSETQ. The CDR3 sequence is CASSFGLGSYEQYF. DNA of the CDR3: TGCGCCAGCAGCTTCGGTCTGGGATCCTACGAGCAGTACTTC. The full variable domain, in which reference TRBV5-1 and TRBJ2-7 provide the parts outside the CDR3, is KAGVTQTPRYLIKTRGQQVTLSCSPISGHRSVSWYQQTPGQGLQFLFEYFSETQRNKGNFPGRFSGRQFSNSRSEMNVSTLELGDSALYLCASSFGLGSYEQYFGPGTRLTVT.

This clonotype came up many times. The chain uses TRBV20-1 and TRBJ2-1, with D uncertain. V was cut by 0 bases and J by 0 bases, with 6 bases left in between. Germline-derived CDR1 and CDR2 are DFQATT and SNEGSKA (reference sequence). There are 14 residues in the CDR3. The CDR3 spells CSARDRGSYNEQFF. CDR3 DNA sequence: TGCAGTGCTAGAGATCGCGGCTCCTACAATGAGCAGTTCTTC.

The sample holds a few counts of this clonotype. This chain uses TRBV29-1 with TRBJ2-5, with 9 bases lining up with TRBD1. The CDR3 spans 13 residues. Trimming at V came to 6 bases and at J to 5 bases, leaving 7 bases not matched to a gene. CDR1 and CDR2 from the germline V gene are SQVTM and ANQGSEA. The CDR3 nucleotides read TGCAGCGTCCAACAGGGGGCGGGGGAGACCCAGTACTTC. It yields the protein CSVQQGAGETQYF.

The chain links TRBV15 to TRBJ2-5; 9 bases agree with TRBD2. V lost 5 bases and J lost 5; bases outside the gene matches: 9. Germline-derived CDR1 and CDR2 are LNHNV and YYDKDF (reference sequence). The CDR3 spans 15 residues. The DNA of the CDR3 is TGTGCCACCAGCCGCCCCTTAGCGGGAGATGAGACCCAGTACTTC. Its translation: CATSRPLAGDETQYF.

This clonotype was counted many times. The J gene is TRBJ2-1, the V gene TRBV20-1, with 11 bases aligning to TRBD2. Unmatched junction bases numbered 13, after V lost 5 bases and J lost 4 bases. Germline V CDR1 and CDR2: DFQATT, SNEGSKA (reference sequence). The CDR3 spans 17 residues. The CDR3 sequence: CSARLGASGRRYNEQFF. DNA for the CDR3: TGCAGTGCTCGACTTGGGGCTAGCGGGAGGAGGTACAATGAGCAGTTCTTC.

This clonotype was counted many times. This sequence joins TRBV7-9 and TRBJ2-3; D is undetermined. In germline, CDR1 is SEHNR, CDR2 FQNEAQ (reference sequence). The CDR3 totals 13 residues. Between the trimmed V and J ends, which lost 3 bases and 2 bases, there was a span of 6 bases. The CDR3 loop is CASSFLSTDTQYF. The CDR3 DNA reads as TGTGCCAGCAGCTTCTTATCCACAGATACGCAGTATTTT.

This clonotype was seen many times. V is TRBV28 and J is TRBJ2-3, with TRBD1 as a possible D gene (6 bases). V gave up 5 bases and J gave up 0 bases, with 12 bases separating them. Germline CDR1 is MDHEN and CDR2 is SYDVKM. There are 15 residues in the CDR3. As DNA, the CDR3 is TGTGCCAGCAGTGGACGCAGGGGTAGCACAGATACGCAGTATTTT. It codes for CASSGRRGSTDTQYF.

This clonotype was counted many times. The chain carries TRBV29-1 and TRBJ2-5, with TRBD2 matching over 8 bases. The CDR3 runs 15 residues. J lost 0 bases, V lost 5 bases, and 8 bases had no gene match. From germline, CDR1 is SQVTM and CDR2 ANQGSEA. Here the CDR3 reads CSVSASGSYQETQYF. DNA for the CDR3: TGCAGCGTTTCAGCCAGCGGGAGTTACCAAGAGACCCAGTACTTC.

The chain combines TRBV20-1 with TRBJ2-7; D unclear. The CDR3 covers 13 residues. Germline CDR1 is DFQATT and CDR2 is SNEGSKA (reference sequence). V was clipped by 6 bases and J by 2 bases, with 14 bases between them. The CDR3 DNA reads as TGCAGTGCATGCGCCCCAGGTACCTACGAGCAGTACTTC. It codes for CSACAPGTYEQYF.

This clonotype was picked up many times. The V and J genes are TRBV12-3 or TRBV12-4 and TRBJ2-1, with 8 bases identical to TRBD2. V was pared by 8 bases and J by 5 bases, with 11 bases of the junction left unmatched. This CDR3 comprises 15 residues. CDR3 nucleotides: TGTGCCAGCGCCTTAGGAGCGGGGGTGAACAATGAGCAGTTCTTC. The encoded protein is CASALGAGVNNEQFF.

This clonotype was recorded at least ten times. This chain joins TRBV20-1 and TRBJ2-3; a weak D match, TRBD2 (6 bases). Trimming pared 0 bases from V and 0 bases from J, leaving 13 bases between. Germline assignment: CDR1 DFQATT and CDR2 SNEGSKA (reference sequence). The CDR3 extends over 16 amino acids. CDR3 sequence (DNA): TGCAGTGCTAGAGACAGGAGCGGGCTCAGCACAGATACGCAGTATTTT. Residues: CSARDRSGLSTDTQYF.

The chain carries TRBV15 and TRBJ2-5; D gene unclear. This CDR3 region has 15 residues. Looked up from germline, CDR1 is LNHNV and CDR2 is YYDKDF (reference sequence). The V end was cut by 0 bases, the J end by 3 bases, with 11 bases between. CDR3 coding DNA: TGTGCCACCAGCAGAGAGACGGTTGTTAAAGAGACCCAGTACTTC. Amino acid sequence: CATSRETVVKETQYF.

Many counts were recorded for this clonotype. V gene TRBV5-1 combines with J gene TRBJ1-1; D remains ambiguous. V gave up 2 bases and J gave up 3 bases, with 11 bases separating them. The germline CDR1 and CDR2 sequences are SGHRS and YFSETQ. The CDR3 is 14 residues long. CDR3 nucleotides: TGCGCCAGCAGCTTACAATGGGCGGACACTGAAGCTTTCTTT. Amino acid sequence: CASSLQWADTEAFF.

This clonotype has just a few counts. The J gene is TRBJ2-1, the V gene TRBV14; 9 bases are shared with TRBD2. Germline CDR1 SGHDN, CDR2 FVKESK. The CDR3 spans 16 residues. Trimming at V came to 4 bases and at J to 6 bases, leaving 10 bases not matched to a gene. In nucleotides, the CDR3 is TGTGCCAGCAGCCCTCTCCTTAGCGGGAGTCGCAATGAGCAGTTCTTC. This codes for CASSPLLSGSRNEQFF.